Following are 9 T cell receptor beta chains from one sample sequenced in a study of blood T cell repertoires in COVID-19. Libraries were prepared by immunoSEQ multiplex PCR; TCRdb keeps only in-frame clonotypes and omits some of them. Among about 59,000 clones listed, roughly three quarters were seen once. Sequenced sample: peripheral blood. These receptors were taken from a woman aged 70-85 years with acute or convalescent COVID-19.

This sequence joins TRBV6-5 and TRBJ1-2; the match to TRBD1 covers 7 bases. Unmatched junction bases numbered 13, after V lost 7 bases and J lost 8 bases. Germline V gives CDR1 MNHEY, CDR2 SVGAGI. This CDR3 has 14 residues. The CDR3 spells CASKQNRGIGGYTF. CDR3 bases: TGTGCCAGCAAGCAAAACAGGGGTATAGGAGGCTACACCTTC.

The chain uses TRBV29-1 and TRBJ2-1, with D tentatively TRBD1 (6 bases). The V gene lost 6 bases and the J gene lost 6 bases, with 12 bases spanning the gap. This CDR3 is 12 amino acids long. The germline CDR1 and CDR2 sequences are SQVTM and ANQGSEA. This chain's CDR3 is CSVEIGGNEQFF. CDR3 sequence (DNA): TGCAGCGTGGAGATAGGGGGCAATGAGCAGTTCTTC.

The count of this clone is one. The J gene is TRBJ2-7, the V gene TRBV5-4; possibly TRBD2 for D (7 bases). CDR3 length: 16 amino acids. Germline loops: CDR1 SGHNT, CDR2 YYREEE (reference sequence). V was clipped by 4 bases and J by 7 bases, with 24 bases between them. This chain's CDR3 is CASSPLPGGGPEEQYF. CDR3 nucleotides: TGTGCCAGCAGCCCACTCCCTGGGGGGGGGCCTGAAGAGCAGTACTTC.

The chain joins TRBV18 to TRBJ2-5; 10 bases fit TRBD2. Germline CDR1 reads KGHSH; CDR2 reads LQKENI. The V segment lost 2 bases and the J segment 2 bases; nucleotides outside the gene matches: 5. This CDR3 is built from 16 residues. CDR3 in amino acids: CASSPLLAGTQETQYF. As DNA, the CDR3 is TGTGCCAGCTCACCATTACTAGCGGGAACTCAAGAGACCCAGTACTTC.

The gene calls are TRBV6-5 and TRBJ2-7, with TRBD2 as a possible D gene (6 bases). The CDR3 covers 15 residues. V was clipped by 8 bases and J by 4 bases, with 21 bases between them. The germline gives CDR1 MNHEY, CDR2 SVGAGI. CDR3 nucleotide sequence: TGTGCCAGCTATCGTGCCCAACGGGGGACTTACGAGCAGTACTTC. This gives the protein CASYRAQRGTYEQYF.

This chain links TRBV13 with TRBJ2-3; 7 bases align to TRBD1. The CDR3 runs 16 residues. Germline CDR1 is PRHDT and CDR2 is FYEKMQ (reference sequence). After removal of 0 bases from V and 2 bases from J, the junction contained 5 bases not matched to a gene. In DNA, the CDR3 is TGTGCCAGCAGCTTAGGCCGTACAGGGGCCACAGATACGCAGTATTTT. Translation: CASSLGRTGATDTQYF.

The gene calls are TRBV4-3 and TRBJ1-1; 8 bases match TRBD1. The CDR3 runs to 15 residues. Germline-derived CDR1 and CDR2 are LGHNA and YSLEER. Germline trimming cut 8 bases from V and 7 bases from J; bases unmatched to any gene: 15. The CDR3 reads CASSSVVQGAGEAFF. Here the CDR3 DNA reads TGCGCCAGCTCCTCCGTCGTGCAGGGGGCGGGTGAAGCTTTCTTT.

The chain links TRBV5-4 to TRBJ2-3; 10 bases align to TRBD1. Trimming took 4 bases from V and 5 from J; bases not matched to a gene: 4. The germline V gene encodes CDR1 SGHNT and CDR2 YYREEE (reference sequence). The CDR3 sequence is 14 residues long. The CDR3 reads CASSARTGGDTQYF. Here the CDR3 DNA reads TGTGCCAGCAGCGCCCGGACAGGGGGAGATACGCAGTATTTT.

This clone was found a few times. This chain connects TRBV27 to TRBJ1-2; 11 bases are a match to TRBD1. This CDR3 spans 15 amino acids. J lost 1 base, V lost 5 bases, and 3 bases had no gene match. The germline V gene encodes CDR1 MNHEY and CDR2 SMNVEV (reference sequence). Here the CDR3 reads CASSVDRGRNYGYTF. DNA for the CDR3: TGTGCCAGCAGTGTGGACAGGGGGCGTAACTATGGCTACACCTTC.